This T cell receptor (beta chain) emerged from a study of CD8 T cells in Susac syndrome. Reverse transcription of roughly 0.45 to 1 ug RNA was performed with random hexamers. An immunoSEQ multiplex PCR generated amplified TCR beta CDR3 products spanning 54 Vbeta and 13 Jbeta. Each CDR3 protein gets one entry after TCRdb re-called the immunoSEQ multiplex PCR reads with MiXCR. Here the sample spans 95,000 to 150,000 distinct CDR3 sequences, approximately 95% being singletons. The CDR3 has 15 residues. The V end was cut by 0 bases, the J end by 1 base, with 7 bases between. CDR1 is MGHRA, CDR2 YSYEKL, per germline. Sequencing of TCR beta was carried out in blood CD8+ and CD4+ T cells. Those who served as multiple sclerosis controls were treatment-naive patients with stable or active relapsing-remitting disease.

Sample: CD8+ T cells from PBMCs. This rearrangement joins TRBV4-1 to TRBJ2-4; weak D call: TRBD1 (5 bases). The sequence derives from a human donor with multiple sclerosis. This chain's CDR3 is CASSQDKGAKNIQYF. The CDR3 DNA reads as TGCGCCAGCAGCCAAGACAAGGGGGCCAAAAACATTCAGTACTTC.